This TCR beta chain was sequenced in a study of blood T cell repertoires in COVID-19. Whole-study context: There were acute and convalescent COVID-19 samples, and they came from the United States, Italy and Spain.

Methods used by the authors: Scientists estimated how many nucleated cells there were by amplifying reference gene primers. TCRdb's table, derived via immunoSEQ multiplex PCR, lists solely in-frame clones and lacks some. That table is the source of V, J and clone size, and D and trimming were worked out from the DNA. The table shows nearly 400,000 clones, with roughly 86% occurring only once. The V gene end was trimmed by 5 bases and the J gene end by 8 bases; junction bases not matched to a gene: 5. The germline V gene has CDR1 GTSNPN and CDR2 SVGIG (reference sequence). The CDR3 is made up of 12 amino acids. Clinical history as reported by participants underpinned cohort assignment. Donors of Cohort 3 who recovered were those that had two negative PCRs, clearance, or symptom resolution.

The sequenced material came from PBMCs or T cells enriched from blood (not recorded which). This clonotype was sampled from a woman aged 25 to 39 who had recovered from COVID-19. The chain carries TRBV30 and TRBJ1-4; 7 bases fit TRBD1. The CDR3 nucleotides read TGTGCCTGGGCAGGGGACAGCGAAAAACTGTTTTTT. Amino acids: CAWAGDSEKLFF. Drawing the rest from reference TRBV30 and TRBJ1-4, the complete variable domain is SQTIHQWPATLVQPVGSPLSLECTVEGTSNPNLYWYRQAAGRGLQLLFYSVGIGQISSEVPQNLSASRPQDRQFILSSKKLLLSDSGFYLCAWAGDSEKLFFGSGTQLSVL.